One sample yielded the 31 T cell receptor beta chains listed below, sequenced in a study of CD8 T cells in Susac syndrome. When the RNA was reverse transcribed, random hexamers were used with an input of roughly 0.45 to 1 ug. TCRdb fed the immunoSEQ multiplex PCR reads into MiXCR, producing one record per CDR3 protein. The sample shows 100,000 to 150,000 distinct CDR3 sequences, more than 80% of them seen only once. Sequencing was carried out using CD8+ T cells from PBMCs. These receptors all stem from a human donor with multiple sclerosis.

V usage is TRBV4-1 and J usage is TRBJ2-7, with 9 bases aligning to TRBD1. This CDR3 is built from 14 residues. Germline CDR1 and CDR2: MGHRA and YSYEKL. V trimming: 5 bases; J trimming: 4 bases; junction bases outside the gene matches: 6. The CDR3 is CASSARQGGYEQYV. The CDR3 DNA reads as TGCGCCAGCAGCGCCCGACAGGGGGGTTACGAGCAGTACGTC.

The chain employs TRBV14 and TRBJ2-7; TRBD2 matches 7 bases. V trimming: 0 bases; J trimming: 3 bases; junction bases outside the gene matches: 2. CDR1 and CDR2 (germline): SGHDN, FVKESK. The CDR3 is 14 residues long. The CDR3 DNA is TGTGCCAGCAGCCAAGACGGGGGGATCTACGAGCAGTACTTC. Encoded protein: CASSQDGGIYEQYF.

This chain links TRBV5-6 with TRBJ1-5; 10 nucleotides match TRBD1. Germline CDR1 is SGHDT and CDR2 is YYEEEE. V lost 4 bases to trimming and J lost 5 bases; unmatched junction nucleotides: 3. This CDR3 has 14 amino acids. CDR3 in amino acids: CASSRGTGDQPQHF. In nucleotides, the CDR3 is TGTGCCAGCAGCCGAGGGACAGGGGATCAGCCCCAGCATTTT.

The count of this clonotype is one. This sequence joins TRBV5-1 and TRBJ2-1; D is perhaps TRBD2 (5 bases). The CDR3 extends over 13 amino acids. Germline V gives CDR1 SGHRS, CDR2 YFSETQ. V was shortened by 1 base and J by 8 bases, with 10 bases between the two germline ends. The CDR3, as DNA: TGCGCCAGCAGCTTGTTCCGTAGCGATGAGCAGTTCTTC. This gives the protein CASSLFRSDEQFF.

V and J are TRBV20-1 and TRBJ1-5; a possible D gene is TRBD1 (6 bases). CDR1 is DFQATT and CDR2 is SNEGSKA in the germline V gene (reference sequence). The V end was cut by 2 bases, the J end by 6 bases, with 17 bases between. The CDR3 contains 15 residues. The CDR3 DNA reads as TGCAGTGCTAGACTGGATCAGGGGCGACTTCAGCCCCAGCATTTT. Amino acid sequence: CSARLDQGRLQPQHF.

The chain recombines TRBV19 with TRBJ1-1; 8 bases fit TRBD1. The germline gives CDR1 LNHDA, CDR2 SQIVND (reference sequence). The CDR3 is 14 amino acids. Germline trimming cut 5 bases from V and 5 bases from J; bases unmatched to any gene: 7. CDR3 DNA: TGTGCCAGTAGTCCAGGACAGGGTTGGACTGAAGCTTTCTTT. It translates to CASSPGQGWTEAFF.

This clonotype showed up just once. The V and J genes are TRBV7-9 and TRBJ1-4, with D unresolved. The CDR3 extends over 14 amino acids. V was cut by 5 bases and J by 8 bases, with 15 bases left in between. In germline, CDR1 is SEHNR, CDR2 FQNEAQ (reference sequence). The CDR3 spells CASSRLSSGEKLFF. Written as DNA, the CDR3 is TGTGCCAGCAGCCGCTTATCTTCGGGGGAAAAACTGTTTTTT.

The gene calls are TRBV9 and TRBJ2-7; no clear D. Germline V lookup: CDR1 SGDLS, CDR2 YYNGEE. The CDR3 loop spans 14 amino acids. With 0 bases removed from V and 2 bases from J, the gap between germline ends came to 9 bases. CDR3 DNA sequence: TGTGCCAGCAGCGTAGGAGACAACCCCTACGAGCAGTACTTC. As protein: CASSVGDNPYEQYF.

The J gene is TRBJ1-5, the V gene TRBV15; unclear D gene. The germline V gene encodes CDR1 LNHNV and CDR2 YYDKDF (reference sequence). CDR3 length equals 15 residues. Trimming cost V 0 bases and J 0 bases, with 6 bases left between them. The CDR3 is CATSRERYSNQPQHF. The CDR3 region has the DNA TGTGCCACCAGCAGAGAGCGTTATAGCAATCAGCCCCAGCATTTT. Together with reference TRBV15 and TRBJ1-5, the CDR3 gives the full variable domain: DAMVIQNPRYQVTQFGKPVTLSCSQTLNHNVMYWYQQKSSQAPKLLFHYYDKDFNNEADTPDNFQSRRPNTSFCFLDIRSPGLGDTAMYLCATSRERYSNQPQHFGDGTRLSIL.

In this sample, this clonotype turned up once. The chain combines TRBV11-3 with TRBJ2-5; D is unresolved. Germline loops: CDR1 SGHNT, CDR2 YENEEA. The CDR3 is made up of 13 amino acids. The V gene lost 1 base and the J gene lost 4 bases, with 7 bases spanning the gap. CDR3 region: CASSLAAPETQYF. DNA of the CDR3: TGTGCCAGCAGCTTAGCAGCTCCAGAGACCCAGTACTTC.

The rearrangement uses TRBV7-9 and TRBJ2-3; the D is unclear. The V and J ends lost 4 bases and 3 bases respectively, with 14 bases between them. Germline V gene data show CDR1 as SEHNR and CDR2 as FQNEAQ (reference sequence). This CDR3 spans 15 amino acids. The CDR3 protein is CASSSTHSETDTQYF. CDR3 in DNA: TGTGCCAGCAGCTCCACCCACAGTGAAACAGATACGCAGTATTTT.

The rearrangement links TRBV23-1 to TRBJ1-3; tentatively, D is TRBD1 (6 bases). TRBV23-1 counts as an open reading frame of uncertain function. V lost 3 bases, J lost 4 bases, and 16 bases lay in between. The CDR3 contains 16 residues. CDR3 in amino acids: CASSQNIRGSGNTIYF. In DNA, the CDR3 is TGCGCCAGCAGTCAGAATATCAGGGGTTCCGGAAACACCATATATTTT.

The chain combines TRBV27 with TRBJ2-1; weak D call: TRBD1 (7 bases). CDR1 and CDR2 (germline): MNHEY, SMNVEV (reference sequence). The CDR3 runs 14 residues. Deletions cut 6 bases from V and 3 bases from J, with 12 bases between. CDR3 coding DNA: TGTGCCAGCAGCCCGCAGGGGGGCTACAATGAGCAGTTCTTC. This sequence encodes CASSPQGGYNEQFF.

The V gene is TRBV5-1, the J gene TRBJ2-7; the D gene is possibly TRBD2 (7 bases). V was pared by 1 base and J by 2 bases, with 13 bases between. This CDR3 region has 15 residues. Looked up from germline, CDR1 is SGHRS and CDR2 is YFSETQ. CDR3 in DNA: TGCGCCAGCAGCTTGTTCGGGGGGCCGGCCTACGAGCAGTACTTC. Its translation: CASSLFGGPAYEQYF.

The chain links TRBV12-5 to TRBJ2-3; D tentatively reads TRBD1 or TRBD2 (5 bases each). CDR1 and CDR2 (germline): LGHNT, FRNRAP. V lost 7 bases and J lost 3, with 20 bases in between. The CDR3 runs 16 residues. CDR3 nucleotides: TGTGCTAGTGCAACCCATCTGGGGGAGCGGACAGATACGCAGTATTTT. This codes for CASATHLGERTDTQYF. The full variable domain, in which reference TRBV12-5 and TRBJ2-3 provide the parts outside the CDR3, is DARVTQTPRHKVTEMGQEVTMRCQPILGHNTVFWYRQTMMQGLELLAYFRNRAPLDDSGMPKDRFSAEMPDATLATLKIQPSEPRDSAVYFCASATHLGERTDTQYFGPGTRLTVL.

The chain employs TRBV5-4 and TRBJ2-2; D gene ambiguous. The V and J ends lost 3 bases and 6 bases respectively, with 12 bases between them. The CDR3 spans 14 residues. CDR1 is SGHNT and CDR2 is YYREEE in the germline V gene (reference sequence). CDR3: CASSSRTAAGELFF. The CDR3 nucleotides are TGTGCCAGCAGCTCCCGGACGGCGGCCGGGGAGCTGTTTTTT. Together with reference TRBV5-4 and TRBJ2-2, the CDR3 gives the full variable domain: ETGVTQSPTHLIKTRGQQVTLRCSSQSGHNTVSWYQQALGQGPQFIFQYYREEENGRGNFPPRFSGLQFPNYSSELNVNALELDDSALYLCASSSRTAAGELFFGEGSRLTVL.

This sequence joins TRBV7-9 and TRBJ2-7; D may correspond to TRBD1 or TRBD2 (6 bases each). Trimming removed 2 bases at V and 3 bases at J, with 17 bases between. The CDR3 runs 16 residues. CDR1 and CDR2 from the germline V gene are SEHNR and FQNEAQ (reference sequence). This CDR3 reads CASSLSRWGAGYEQYF. CDR3 nucleotide sequence: TGTGCCAGCAGCTTATCACGTTGGGGGGCGGGCTACGAGCAGTACTTC.

V gene TRBV20-1 combines with J gene TRBJ2-5; 9 bases match TRBD2. CDR3 length equals 14 residues. CDR1 is DFQATT and CDR2 is SNEGSKA in the germline V gene (reference sequence). Germline trimming cut 3 bases from V and 1 base from J; bases unmatched to any gene: 3. CDR3 protein: CSARTSGFQETQYF. DNA of the CDR3: TGCAGTGCTAGGACTAGCGGCTTCCAAGAGACCCAGTACTTC.

The chain is built from TRBV5-6 and TRBJ2-4; D gene uncertain. Germline CDR1 reads SGHDT; CDR2 reads YYEEEE. The CDR3 totals 14 residues. V shed 1 base and J shed 2 bases, with 7 bases lying between them. The CDR3 region has the DNA TGTGCCAGCAGCTTGCATTCTACCAAAAACATTCAGTACTTC. Translating gives CASSLHSTKNIQYF.

The chain recombines TRBV7-6 with TRBJ1-6; D remains unclear. V was clipped by 3 bases and J by 4 bases, with 10 bases between them. This CDR3 has 15 residues. From germline, CDR1 is SGHVS and CDR2 FNYEAQ. Here the CDR3 reads CASSFRPDYNSPLHF. CDR3 coding DNA: TGTGCCAGCAGCTTCCGGCCAGATTATAATTCACCCCTCCACTTT.

The chain has TRBV10-3 and TRBJ2-7; TRBD2 matches 12 bases. CDR3 length: 15 amino acids. V dropped 4 bases and J dropped 2; count of bases not matched to a gene: 3. Germline-derived CDR1 and CDR2 are ENHRY and SYGVKD. CDR3 loop: CAISGLAGAAYEQYV. As DNA, the CDR3 is TGTGCCATCAGTGGACTAGCGGGAGCCGCCTACGAGCAGTACGTC.

CDR3 coding DNA: TGTGCCAGCAGTTACGGTTCCGAGGGGACGCAGTATTTT. Amino acids: CASSYGSEGTQYF. The chain recombines TRBV6-5 with TRBJ2-3; D is tentatively TRBD1 or TRBD2 (5 bases each). Germline CDR1 and CDR2: MNHEY and SVGAGI. Trimming left V 2 bases short and J 9 bases short, with 12 bases between. This CDR3 is 13 amino acids long.

This chain connects TRBV7-9 to TRBJ2-7; tentatively, D is TRBD1 or TRBD2 (5 bases each). V was shortened by 5 bases and J by 7 bases, with 12 bases between the two germline ends. The CDR3 has 12 residues. From germline, CDR1 is SEHNR and CDR2 FQNEAQ (reference sequence). The CDR3 loop reads CASSPLGVEQYF. The DNA of the CDR3 is TGTGCCAGCAGCCCGCTGGGGGTAGAGCAGTACTTC.

V is TRBV10-1 and J is TRBJ2-3; 12 nucleotides agree with TRBD2. CDR1 and CDR2 from the germline V gene are WNHNN and SYGVQD (reference sequence). Trimming at V came to 0 bases and at J to 0 bases, leaving 7 bases not matched to a gene. The CDR3 spans 19 residues. The DNA for the CDR3 is TGCGCCAGCAGTGAGTCGATTCCCCTAGCGGGGGGGAGCACAGATACGCAGTATTTT. Translated, it gives CASSESIPLAGGSTDTQYF.

The CDR3 bases are TGTGCCAGCAGCTTAGCGCCGCAGGGAGGGATCCAGCCCCAGCATTTT. Encoded protein: CASSLAPQGGIQPQHF. This chain joins TRBV7-6 and TRBJ1-5; perhaps TRBD1 as D (5 bases). Germline CDR1 and CDR2: SGHVS and FNYEAQ. V was pared by 0 bases and J by 7 bases, with 16 bases between. This CDR3 comprises 16 residues. The full variable domain, rest sourced from reference TRBV7-6 and TRBJ1-5, is GAGVSQSPRYKVTKRGQDVALRCDPISGHVSLYWYRQALGQGPEFLTYFNYEAQQDKSGLPNDRFSAERPEGSISTLTIQRTEQRDSAMYRCASSLAPQGGIQPQHFGDGTRLSIL.

The chain employs TRBV19 and TRBJ2-2, with 7 bases identical to TRBD2. This CDR3 comprises 16 residues. Per germline, CDR1 LNHDA and CDR2 SQIVND (reference sequence). J gave up 5 bases and V 4 bases, and 10 bases lay outside the gene matches. CDR3 DNA: TGTGCCAGTAGTAGAGCGGGAACCGCATGGACCGGGGAGCTGTTTTTT. This encodes CASSRAGTAWTGELFF.

The chain is built from TRBV4-1 and TRBJ1-2; possible D gene TRBD1, 6 bases. Per the germline V gene, CDR1 is MGHRA and CDR2 is YSYEKL. The CDR3 sequence is 14 residues long. V lost 4 bases, J lost 3 bases, and 12 bases lay in between. The CDR3 loop is CASSPGQPDYGYTF. The CDR3 DNA reads TGCGCCAGCAGCCCCGGACAGCCAGACTATGGCTACACCTTC.

This clonotype was seen just once. This chain links TRBV19 with TRBJ2-7; D is perhaps TRBD1 or TRBD2 (5 bases each). The CDR3 has 15 amino acids. V was clipped by 0 bases and J by 4 bases, with 13 bases between them. Germline CDR1 reads LNHDA; CDR2 reads SQIVND (reference sequence). For the CDR3, the DNA is TGTGCCAGTAGTATAGATCGGGCGTGGGGGTACGAGCAGTACGTC. This gives the protein CASSIDRAWGYEQYV.

This clonotype is a singleton in its sample. The CDR3 reads CATSRAIGPTYDEQYF. Written as DNA, the CDR3 is TGTGCCACCAGCAGAGCCATCGGTCCAACCTACGACGAGCAGTACTTC. The chain carries TRBV15 and TRBJ2-7, with no clear D. The CDR3 totals 16 residues. Germline V gene sequence: CDR1 LNHNV, CDR2 YYDKDF (reference sequence). Between the trimmed V and J ends, which lost 1 base and 5 bases, there was a span of 18 bases.

The J gene is TRBJ1-1, the V gene TRBV6-5; 8 nucleotides line up with TRBD1. CDR1 is MNHEY, CDR2 SVGAGI, per germline. After removal of 0 bases from V and 4 bases from J, the junction contained 4 bases not matched to a gene. This CDR3 is built from 15 residues. The CDR3 loop is CASSYSRTGSTEAFF. Written as DNA, the CDR3 is TGTGCCAGCAGTTACTCAAGGACAGGGTCCACTGAAGCTTTCTTT.

The chain links TRBV13 to TRBJ2-3, with a weak D call TRBD2 (5 bases). CDR3 length equals 15 residues. V lost 5 bases and J lost 0, with 12 bases in between. The germline V gene has CDR1 PRHDT and CDR2 FYEKMQ (reference sequence). The CDR3 DNA reads TGTGCCAGCAGCGGAGGCCAGAAAAGCACAGATACGCAGTATTTT. It is translated as CASSGGQKSTDTQYF. Together with reference TRBV13 and TRBJ2-3, the CDR3 gives the full variable domain: AAGVIQSPRHLIKEKRETATLKCYPIPRHDTVYWYQQGPGQDPQFLISFYEKMQSDKGSIPDRFSAQQFSDYHSELNMSSLELGDSALYFCASSGGQKSTDTQYFGPGTRLTVL.